This T cell receptor (beta chain) was retrieved from a study of T cells in Graves' hyperthyroidism and ophthalmopathy. Turning to the study itself: Any treatment followed the collection of peripheral blood at initial diagnosis.

There were TCR beta CDR3 regions amplified from RNA transcripts. An initial round of RT-PCR targeting the TCR CDR3 relied on the HTBI primer set. From the multiplex PCR reads, TCRdb called clonotypes with MiXCR, one entry per CDR3 protein. Of some 500,000 distinct CDR3 sequences in the sample, around 16% were seen once. General study points: Model-based prediction identified ophthalmopathy a median roughly 6.1 months prior to its onset.

With duration under 3 months, ophthalmopathy was active: Clinical Activity Score at least 3, NOSPECS at least 4. Orbital computed tomography, thyroid ultrasound, serum thyroxine and TRAb, and clinical symptoms together informed the diagnoses. The CDR3 is made up of 14 amino acids. Germline CDR1 reads SNHLY; CDR2 reads FYNNEI. V was pared by 3 bases and J by 3 bases, with 3 bases of the junction left unmatched. This clonotype was detected ten times or more. The antigen is unknown. The origin of this receptor is a woman in her twenties or thirties with Graves' ophthalmopathy. Sequencing input: blood. The chain couples TRBV2 to TRBJ1-2, with 8 bases that match TRBD1. The CDR3 spells CASSDPGGDYGYTF. The CDR3 region has the DNA TGTGCCAGCAGTGACCCAGGGGGCGACTATGGCTACACCTTC.